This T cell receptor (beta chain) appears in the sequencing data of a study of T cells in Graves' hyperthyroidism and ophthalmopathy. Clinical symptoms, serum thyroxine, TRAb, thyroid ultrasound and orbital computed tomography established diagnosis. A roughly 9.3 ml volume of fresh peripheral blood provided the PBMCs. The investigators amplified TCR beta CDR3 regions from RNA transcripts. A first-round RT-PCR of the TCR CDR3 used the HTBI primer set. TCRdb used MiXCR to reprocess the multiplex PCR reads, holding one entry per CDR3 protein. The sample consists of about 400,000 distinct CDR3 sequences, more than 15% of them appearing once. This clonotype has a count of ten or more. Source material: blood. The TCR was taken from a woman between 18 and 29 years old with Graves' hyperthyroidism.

The CDR3 DNA sequence: TGTGCCAGCAGCCTAACTAGCGGGAGGGAAGAGACCCAGTACTTC. Translation: CASSLTSGREETQYF. The J gene is TRBJ2-5, the V gene TRBV7-2, with TRBD2 matching over 13 bases. After removal of 5 bases from V and 3 bases from J, the junction contained 3 bases not matched to a gene. This CDR3 has 15 amino acids. CDR1 is SGHTA, CDR2 FQGNSA, per germline.